This T cell receptor (beta chain) stems from a study of OX40 agonist ivuxolimab in advanced cancers. For the study at large: Partial responses, seen in three patients, involved one hepatocellular carcinoma and two cutaneous melanomas. General study findings and limits: Low clonal expansion, among the lowest seen, marked partial responders at 0.1-3.0 mg/kg. In CD8+ T cells, expanded clones were on average more numerous than in CD4+. Blood T cells, both CD4+ and CD8+, expanded clonally by week 6 at 0.1 to 3.0 mg/kg.

Sequencing was performed with immunoSEQ multiplex PCR; in TCRdb, only in-frame clones are kept and a portion is missing. The table includes tens of thousands of clones, approximately 84% detected once. The germline CDR1 and CDR2 sequences are LNHDA and SQIVND (reference sequence). The CDR3 extends over 16 amino acids. The ends lost 6 bases at V and 6 bases at J; junction bases unmatched: 8. Regarding this clone: What it binds is not known.

The rearrangement joins TRBV19 to TRBJ2-2, with 12 nucleotides matching TRBD2. This receptor was taken from an adult with an advanced solid tumor such as melanoma, head and neck, liver or kidney cancer. Material: CD4+ or CD8+ T cells sorted from blood, obtained in a trial of the OX40 agonist ivuxolimab. The CDR3 DNA reads TGTGCCAGTAGGGAGGGGACTAGCGGGCTCTCCGGGGAGCTGTTTTTT. Translating gives CASREGTSGLSGELFF.